The present entry profiles one TCR beta chain with its context. All donors qualified as healthy HIV-negative adults and had experienced no recent acute infections or vaccinations. These data belong to a study of shared clonotypes between healthy human individuals. Whole-study context: Plates per donor: three CD4 naive, three CD4 memory, two CD8 naive, one CD8 memory.

The V end was cut by 3 bases, the J end by 4 bases, with 13 bases between. There are 15 residues in the CDR3. The germline gives CDR1 KGHSH, CDR2 LQKENI. TCRdb's table, derived via immunoSEQ multiplex PCR, lists solely in-frame clones and lacks some. The top ten hold approximately 1.7% of the sample, which has about 660,000 clones, roughly 70% seen once. The specimen was memory CD4+ T cells sorted from blood. Subset in this sample: CD45RA-negative fraction. The clonotype was recovered from a woman aged 25 to 45 in good health. This chain links TRBV18 with TRBJ2-1; D is perhaps TRBD1 (6 bases). CDR3 DNA: TGTGCCAGCTCACCTCAGGGGACGGGGTACAATGAGCAGTTCTTC. It yields the protein CASSPQGTGYNEQFF.